This T cell receptor beta chain was identified in a study of cytomegalovirus exposure and HLA in healthy donors. On the study more broadly: Caucasian-associated ancestry cluster membership applied to approximately 84% of some 400 genotyped donors.

Whole-study findings and limits: Listed as cytomegalovirus-associated were over 150 TCR beta chains.

The PCR used 60 Vbeta and 13 Jbeta primers. The table came from immunoSEQ multiplex PCR; TCRdb's copy has only in-frame clones and leaves some out. The sample has 130,000 or so clones; around two thirds are singletons. Trimming at V came to 6 bases and at J to 3 bases, leaving 6 bases not matched to a gene. CDR1 and CDR2 from the germline V gene are MNHNS and SASEGT. The CDR3 covers 15 residues. As for this clone: Its antigen is undetermined.

This sequence originates from a woman in her forties in good health and CMV-seronegative. Material: PBMCs. The V gene is TRBV6-1, the J gene TRBJ2-3, with 10 nucleotides matching TRBD1. The CDR3 here is CASSSPGQGTDTQYF. The DNA of the CDR3 is TGTGCCAGCAGCTCCCCGGGACAGGGGACAGATACGCAGTATTTT.